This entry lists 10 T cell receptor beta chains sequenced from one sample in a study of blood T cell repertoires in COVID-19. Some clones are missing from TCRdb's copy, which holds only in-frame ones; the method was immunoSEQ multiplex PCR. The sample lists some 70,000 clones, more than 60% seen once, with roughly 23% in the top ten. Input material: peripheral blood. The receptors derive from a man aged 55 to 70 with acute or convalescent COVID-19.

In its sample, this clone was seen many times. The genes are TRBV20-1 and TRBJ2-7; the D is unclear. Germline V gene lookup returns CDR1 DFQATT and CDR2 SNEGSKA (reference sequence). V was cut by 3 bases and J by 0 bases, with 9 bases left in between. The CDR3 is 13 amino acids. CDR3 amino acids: CSASPYSSYEQYF. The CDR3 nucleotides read TGCAGTGCTAGTCCTTATAGCTCCTACGAGCAGTACTTC.

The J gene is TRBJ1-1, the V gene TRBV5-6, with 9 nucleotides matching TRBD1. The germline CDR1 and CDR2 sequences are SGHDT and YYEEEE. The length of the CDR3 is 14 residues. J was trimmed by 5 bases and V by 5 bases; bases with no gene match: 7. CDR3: CASRHYRGLTEAFF. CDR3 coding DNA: TGTGCCAGCAGACACTACAGGGGGCTAACTGAAGCTTTCTTT.

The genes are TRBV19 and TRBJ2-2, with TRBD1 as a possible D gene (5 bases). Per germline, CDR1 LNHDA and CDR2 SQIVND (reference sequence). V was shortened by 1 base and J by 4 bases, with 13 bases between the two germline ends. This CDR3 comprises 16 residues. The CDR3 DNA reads TGTGCCAGTAGTATAGTTCCAGGGCAGGGCACCGGGGAGCTGTTTTTT. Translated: CASSIVPGQGTGELFF.

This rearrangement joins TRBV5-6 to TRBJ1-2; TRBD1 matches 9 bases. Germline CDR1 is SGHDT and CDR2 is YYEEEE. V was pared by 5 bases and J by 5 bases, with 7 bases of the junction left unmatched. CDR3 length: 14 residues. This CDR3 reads CASRGRGQGYGYTF. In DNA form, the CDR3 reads TGTGCCAGCAGGGGGCGGGGACAGGGTTATGGCTACACCTTC.

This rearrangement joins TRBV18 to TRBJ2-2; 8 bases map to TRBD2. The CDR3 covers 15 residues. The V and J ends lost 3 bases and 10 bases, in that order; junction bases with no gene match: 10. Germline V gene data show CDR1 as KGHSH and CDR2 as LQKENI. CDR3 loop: CASSPKAGEFAELFF. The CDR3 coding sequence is TGTGCCAGCTCACCGAAAGCGGGGGAGTTTGCGGAGCTGTTTTTT.

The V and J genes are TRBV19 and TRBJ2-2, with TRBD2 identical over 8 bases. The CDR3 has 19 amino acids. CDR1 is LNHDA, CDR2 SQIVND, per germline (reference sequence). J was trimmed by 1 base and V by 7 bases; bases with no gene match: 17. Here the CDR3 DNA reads TGTGCCAGTACCCACCAGGCTCCAGCGGGGGCCTTGAACACCGGGGAGCTGTTTTTT. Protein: CASTHQAPAGALNTGELFF.

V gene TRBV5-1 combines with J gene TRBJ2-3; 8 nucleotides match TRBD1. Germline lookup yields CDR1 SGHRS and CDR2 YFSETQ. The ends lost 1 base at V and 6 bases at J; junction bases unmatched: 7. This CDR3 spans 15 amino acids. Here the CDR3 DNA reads TGCGCCAGCAGCTTGAACCCAGGGGGCGAGGATACGCAGTATTTT. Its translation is CASSLNPGGEDTQYF.

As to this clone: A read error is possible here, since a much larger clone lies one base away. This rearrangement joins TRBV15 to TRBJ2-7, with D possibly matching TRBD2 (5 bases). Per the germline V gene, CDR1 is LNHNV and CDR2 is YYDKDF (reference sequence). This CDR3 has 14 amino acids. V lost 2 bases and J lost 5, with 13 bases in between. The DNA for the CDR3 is TGTGCCACCAGCAGAACCGAGGGATATGACGAGCAGTACTTC. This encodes CATSRTEGYDEQYF.

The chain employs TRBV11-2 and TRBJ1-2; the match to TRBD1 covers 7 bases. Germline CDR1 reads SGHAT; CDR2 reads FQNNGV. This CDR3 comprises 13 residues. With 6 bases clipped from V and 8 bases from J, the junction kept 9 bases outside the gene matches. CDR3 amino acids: CASSKEGARGYTF. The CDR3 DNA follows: TGTGCCAGCAGTAAGGAGGGGGCGCGAGGCTACACCTTC.

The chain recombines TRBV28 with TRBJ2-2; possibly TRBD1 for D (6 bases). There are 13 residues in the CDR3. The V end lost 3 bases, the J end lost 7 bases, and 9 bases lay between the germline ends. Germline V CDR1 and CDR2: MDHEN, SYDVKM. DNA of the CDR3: TGTGCCAGCAGTTTGGGCAGGGGCGGGGAGCTGTTTTTT. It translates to CASSLGRGGELFF.